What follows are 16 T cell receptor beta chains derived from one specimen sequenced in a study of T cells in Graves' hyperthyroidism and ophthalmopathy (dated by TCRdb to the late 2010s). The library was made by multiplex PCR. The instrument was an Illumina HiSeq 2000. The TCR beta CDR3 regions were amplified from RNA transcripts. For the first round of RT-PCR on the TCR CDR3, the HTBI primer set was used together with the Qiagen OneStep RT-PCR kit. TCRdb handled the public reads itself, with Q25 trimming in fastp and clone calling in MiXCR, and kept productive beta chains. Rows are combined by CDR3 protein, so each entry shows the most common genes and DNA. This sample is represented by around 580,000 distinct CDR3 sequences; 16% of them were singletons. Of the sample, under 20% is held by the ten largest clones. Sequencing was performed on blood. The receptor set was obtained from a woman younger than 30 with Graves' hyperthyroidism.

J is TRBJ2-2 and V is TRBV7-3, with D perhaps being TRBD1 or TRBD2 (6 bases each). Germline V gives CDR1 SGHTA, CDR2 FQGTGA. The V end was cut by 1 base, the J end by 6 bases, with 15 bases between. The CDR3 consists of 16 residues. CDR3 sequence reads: CASSLIPGGQAGELFF. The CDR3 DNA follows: TGTGCCAGCAGCTTAATACCTGGGGGGCAGGCCGGGGAGCTGTTTTTT.

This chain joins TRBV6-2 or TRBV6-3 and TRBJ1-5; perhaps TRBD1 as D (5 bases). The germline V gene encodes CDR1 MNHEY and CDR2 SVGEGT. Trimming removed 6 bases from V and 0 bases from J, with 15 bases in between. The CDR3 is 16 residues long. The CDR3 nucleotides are TGTGCCAGCAGCCAGATACAGGAGATTAGCAATCAGCCCCAGCATTTT. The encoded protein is CASSQIQEISNQPQHF.

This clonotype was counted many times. CDR3 DNA: TGTGCCACCAGCTATGGACTAGCGGGACACAATGAGCAGTTCTTC. Translated: CATSYGLAGHNEQFF. V gene TRBV15 combines with J gene TRBJ2-1; TRBD2 matches 12 bases. J gave up 5 bases and V 5 bases, and 4 bases lay outside the gene matches. CDR3 length: 15 amino acids. Germline CDR1 is LNHNV and CDR2 is YYDKDF (reference sequence). Filled out from reference TRBV15 and TRBJ2-1, the complete variable domain reads DAMVIQNPRYQVTQFGKPVTLSCSQTLNHNVMYWYQQKSSQAPKLLFHYYDKDFNNEADTPDNFQSRRPNTSFCFLDIRSPGLGDTAMYLCATSYGLAGHNEQFFGPGTRLTVL.

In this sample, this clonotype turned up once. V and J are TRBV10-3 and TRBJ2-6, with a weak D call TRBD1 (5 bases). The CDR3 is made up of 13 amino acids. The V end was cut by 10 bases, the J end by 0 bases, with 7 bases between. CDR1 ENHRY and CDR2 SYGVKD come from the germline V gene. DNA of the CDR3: TGTGCCACCGGACACTCTGGGGCCAACGTCCTGACTTTC. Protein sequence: CATGHSGANVLTF.

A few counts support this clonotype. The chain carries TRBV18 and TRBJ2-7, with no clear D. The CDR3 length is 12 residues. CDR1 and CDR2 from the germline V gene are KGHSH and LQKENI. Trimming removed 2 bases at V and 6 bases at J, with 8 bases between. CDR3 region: CASSPDWIEQYF. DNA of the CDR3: TGTGCCAGCTCACCAGATTGGATCGAGCAGTACTTC.

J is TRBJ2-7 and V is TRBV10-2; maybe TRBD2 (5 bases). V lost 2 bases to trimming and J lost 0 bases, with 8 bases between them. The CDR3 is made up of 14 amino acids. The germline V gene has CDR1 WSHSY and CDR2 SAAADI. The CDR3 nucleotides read TGCGCCAGCAGTGAGAGCGGCCCCTCCTACGAGCAGTACTTC. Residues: CASSESGPSYEQYF.

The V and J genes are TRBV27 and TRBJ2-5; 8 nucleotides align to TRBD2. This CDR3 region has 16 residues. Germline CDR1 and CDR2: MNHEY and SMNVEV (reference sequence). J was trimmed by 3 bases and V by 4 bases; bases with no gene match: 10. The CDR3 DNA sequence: TGTGCCAGCAGTTCCAGAGCGGGAGAGATCAAAGAGACCCAGTACTTC. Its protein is CASSSRAGEIKETQYF.

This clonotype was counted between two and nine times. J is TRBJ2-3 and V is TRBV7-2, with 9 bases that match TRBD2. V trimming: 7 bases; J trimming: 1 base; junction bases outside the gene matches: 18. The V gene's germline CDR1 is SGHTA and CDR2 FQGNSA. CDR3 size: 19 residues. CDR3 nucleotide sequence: TGTGCCAGCAAGCTTGGAGGGTTAGCGGGGGACCAGGGCACAGATACGCAGTATTTT. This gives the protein CASKLGGLAGDQGTDTQYF.

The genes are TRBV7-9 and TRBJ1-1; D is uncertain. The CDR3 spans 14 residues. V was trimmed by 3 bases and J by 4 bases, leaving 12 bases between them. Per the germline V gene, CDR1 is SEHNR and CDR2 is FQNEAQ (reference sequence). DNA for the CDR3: TGTGCCAGCAGCTTCAACACCCCGGCCACTGAAGCTTTCTTT. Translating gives CASSFNTPATEAFF.

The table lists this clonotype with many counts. The CDR3 loop is CASSGLGNQPQHF. In DNA form, the CDR3 reads TGTGCCAGCAGCGGGCTGGGCAATCAGCCCCAGCATTTT. The chain combines TRBV5-5 with TRBJ1-5; D not certain. The germline V gene has CDR1 SGHKS and CDR2 YYEKEE (reference sequence). Between the trimmed V and J ends, which lost 4 bases and 2 bases, there was a span of 7 bases. The CDR3 runs 13 residues.

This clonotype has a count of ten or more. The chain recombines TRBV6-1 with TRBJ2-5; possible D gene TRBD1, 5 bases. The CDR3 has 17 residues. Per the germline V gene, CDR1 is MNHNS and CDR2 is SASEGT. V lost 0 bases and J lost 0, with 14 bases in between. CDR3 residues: CASSEADTRQYQETQYF. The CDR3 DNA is TGTGCCAGCAGTGAAGCAGATACGCGACAGTACCAAGAGACCCAGTACTTC.

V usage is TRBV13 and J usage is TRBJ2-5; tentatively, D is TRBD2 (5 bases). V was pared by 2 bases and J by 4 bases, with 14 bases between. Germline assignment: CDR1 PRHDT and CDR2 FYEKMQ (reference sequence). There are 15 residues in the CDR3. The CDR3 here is CASSLKVGVGETQYF. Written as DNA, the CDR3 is TGTGCCAGCAGCTTAAAGGTGGGAGTTGGAGAGACCCAGTACTTC.

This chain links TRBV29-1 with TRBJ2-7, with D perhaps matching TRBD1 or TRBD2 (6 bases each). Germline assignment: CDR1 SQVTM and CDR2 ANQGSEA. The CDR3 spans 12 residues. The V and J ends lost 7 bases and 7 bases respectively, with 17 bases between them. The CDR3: CSATRGAREQYF. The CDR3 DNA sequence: TGCAGCGCCACAAGGGGGGCGAGGGAGCAGTACTTC.

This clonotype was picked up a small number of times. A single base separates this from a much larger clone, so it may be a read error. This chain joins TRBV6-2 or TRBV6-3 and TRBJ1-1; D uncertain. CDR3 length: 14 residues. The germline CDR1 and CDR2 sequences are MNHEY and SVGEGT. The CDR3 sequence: CASSYTRLNPEAFF. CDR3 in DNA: TGTGCCAGCAGTTACACCCGTCTGAACCCTGAAGCTTTCTTT.

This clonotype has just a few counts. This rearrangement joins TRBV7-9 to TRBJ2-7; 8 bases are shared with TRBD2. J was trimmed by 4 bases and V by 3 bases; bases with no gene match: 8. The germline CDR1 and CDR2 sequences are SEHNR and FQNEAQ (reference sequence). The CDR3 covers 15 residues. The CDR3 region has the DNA TGTGCCAGCAGCTTGGAAACTAGCGGCTCATACGAGCAGTACTTC. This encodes CASSLETSGSYEQYF.

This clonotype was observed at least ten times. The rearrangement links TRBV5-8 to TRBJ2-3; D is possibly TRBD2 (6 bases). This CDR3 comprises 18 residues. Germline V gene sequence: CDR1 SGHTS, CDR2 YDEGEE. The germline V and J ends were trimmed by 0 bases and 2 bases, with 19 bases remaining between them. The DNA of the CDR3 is TGTGCCAGCAGCTTGGAGTTTTCCGGGGGACCTTACACAGATACGCAGTATTTT. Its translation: CASSLEFSGGPYTDTQYF.